What follows is one T cell receptor beta chain and its context. The V and J ends lost 8 bases and 3 bases, in that order; junction bases with no gene match: 7. The CDR3 contains 13 residues. Germline assignment: CDR1 MNHEY and CDR2 SMNVEV (reference sequence). This record belongs to a study of blood T cell repertoires in COVID-19. About the research overall: Some COVID-19 samples were acute and others convalescent; all came from the United States, Italy and Spain.

The table came from immunoSEQ multiplex PCR; TCRdb's copy has only in-frame clones and leaves some out. The data hold tens of thousands of clones, with around 82% observed a single time. Sequenced: peripheral blood. This sequence originates from a man aged 55 to 69 with acute or convalescent COVID-19. This chain connects TRBV27 to TRBJ2-7; 7 bases map to TRBD1. CDR3 in amino acids: CASGKGQNYEQYF. CDR3 nucleotide sequence: TGTGCCAGCGGGAAGGGACAGAACTACGAGCAGTACTTC.